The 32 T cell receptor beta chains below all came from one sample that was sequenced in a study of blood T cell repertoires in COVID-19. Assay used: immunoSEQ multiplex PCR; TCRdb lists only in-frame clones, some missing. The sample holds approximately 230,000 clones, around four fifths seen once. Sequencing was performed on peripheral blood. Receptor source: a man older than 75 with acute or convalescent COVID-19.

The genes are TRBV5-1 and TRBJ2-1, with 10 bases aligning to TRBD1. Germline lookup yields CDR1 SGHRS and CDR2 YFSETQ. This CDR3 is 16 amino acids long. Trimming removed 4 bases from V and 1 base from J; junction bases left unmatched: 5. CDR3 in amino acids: CASSPGTGVSYNEQFF. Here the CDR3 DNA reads TGCGCCAGCAGCCCCGGGACAGGGGTTTCCTACAATGAGCAGTTCTTC.

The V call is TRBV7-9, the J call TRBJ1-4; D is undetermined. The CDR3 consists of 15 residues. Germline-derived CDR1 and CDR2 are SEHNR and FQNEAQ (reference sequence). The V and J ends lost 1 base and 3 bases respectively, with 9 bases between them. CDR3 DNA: TGTGCCAGCAGCTTAGTTCCAGGCCCTAATGAAAAACTGTTTTTT. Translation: CASSLVPGPNEKLFF.

CDR3 DNA: TGTGCCAGCAGTTTATCACAGGGGGCTAACCGTGAGCAGTACTTC. It is translated as CASSLSQGANREQYF. The chain carries TRBV28 and TRBJ2-7; TRBD1 agrees at 9 bases. V lost 1 base and J lost 7; bases outside the gene matches: 8. The germline V gene encodes CDR1 MDHEN and CDR2 SYDVKM. This CDR3 contains 15 residues. Based on the CDR3 plus reference TRBV28 and TRBJ2-7, the full variable domain is DVKVTQSSRYLVKRTGEKVFLECVQDMDHENMFWYRQDPGLGLRLIYFSYDVKMKEKGDIPEGYSVSREKKERFSLILESASTNQTSMYLCASSLSQGANREQYFGPGTRLTVT.

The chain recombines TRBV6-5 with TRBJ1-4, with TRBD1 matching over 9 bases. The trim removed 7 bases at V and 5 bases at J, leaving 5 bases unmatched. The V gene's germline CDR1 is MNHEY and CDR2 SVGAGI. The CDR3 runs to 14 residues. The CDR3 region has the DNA TGTGCCAGCAAGGAAGGGACAGGGAATGAAAAACTGTTTTTT. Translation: CASKEGTGNEKLFF.

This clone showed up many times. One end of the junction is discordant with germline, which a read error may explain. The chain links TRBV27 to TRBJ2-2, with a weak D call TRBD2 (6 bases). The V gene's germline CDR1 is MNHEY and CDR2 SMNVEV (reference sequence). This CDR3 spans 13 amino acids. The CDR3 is CASSRLSMGGLFF. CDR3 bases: TGTGCCAGCAGCCGCCTCTCTATGGGGGGGCTGTTTTTT.

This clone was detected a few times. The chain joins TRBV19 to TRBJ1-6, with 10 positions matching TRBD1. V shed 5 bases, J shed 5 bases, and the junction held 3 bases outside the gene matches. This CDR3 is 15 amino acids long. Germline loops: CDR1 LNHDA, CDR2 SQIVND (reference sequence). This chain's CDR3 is CASSAGTGDNSPLHF. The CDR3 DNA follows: TGTGCCAGTAGTGCGGGGACAGGGGATAATTCACCCCTCCACTTT.

The CDR3 DNA reads as TGTGCCAGCAGCTTAGAGGGGGCTGGGTTCACTGAAGCTTTCTTT. It is translated as CASSLEGAGFTEAFF. The chain carries TRBV7-9 and TRBJ1-1, with 7 bases that match TRBD1. Per germline, CDR1 SEHNR and CDR2 FQNEAQ (reference sequence). J gave up 4 bases and V 1 base, and 6 bases lay outside the gene matches. CDR3 size: 15 residues.

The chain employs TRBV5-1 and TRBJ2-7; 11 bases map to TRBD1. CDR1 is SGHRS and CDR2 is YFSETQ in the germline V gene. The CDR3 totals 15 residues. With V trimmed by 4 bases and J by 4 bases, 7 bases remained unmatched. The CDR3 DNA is TGCGCCAGCAGCGTGGGGACAGGGGGGAGTTACGAGCAGTACTTC. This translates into CASSVGTGGSYEQYF. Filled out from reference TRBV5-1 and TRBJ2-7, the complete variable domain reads KAGVTQTPRYLIKTRGQQVTLSCSPISGHRSVSWYQQTPGQGLQFLFEYFSETQRNKGNFPGRFSGRQFSNSRSEMNVSTLELGDSALYLCASSVGTGGSYEQYFGPGTRLTVT.

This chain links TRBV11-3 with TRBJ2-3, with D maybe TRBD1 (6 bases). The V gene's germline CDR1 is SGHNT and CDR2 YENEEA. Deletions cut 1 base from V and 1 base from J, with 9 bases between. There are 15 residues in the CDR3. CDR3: CASSLGTAGTDTQYF. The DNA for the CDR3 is TGTGCCAGCAGCTTAGGGACAGCTGGCACAGATACGCAGTATTTT.

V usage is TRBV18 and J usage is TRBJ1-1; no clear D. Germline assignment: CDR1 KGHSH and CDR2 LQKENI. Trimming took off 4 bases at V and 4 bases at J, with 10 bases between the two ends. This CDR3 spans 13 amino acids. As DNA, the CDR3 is TGTGCCAGCTCACTCCTCGAGGGCACTGAAGCTTTCTTT. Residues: CASSLLEGTEAFF.

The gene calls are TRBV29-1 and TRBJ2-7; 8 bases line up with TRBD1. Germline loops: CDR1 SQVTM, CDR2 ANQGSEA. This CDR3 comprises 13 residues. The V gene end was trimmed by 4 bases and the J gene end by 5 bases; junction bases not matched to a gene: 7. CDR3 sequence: CSVGDRLLDEQYF. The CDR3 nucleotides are TGCAGCGTTGGGGACAGGCTATTGGACGAGCAGTACTTC.

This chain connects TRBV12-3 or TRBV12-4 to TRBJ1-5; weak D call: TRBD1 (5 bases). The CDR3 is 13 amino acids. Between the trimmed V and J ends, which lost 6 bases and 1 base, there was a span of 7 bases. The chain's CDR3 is CASRGQSNQPQHF. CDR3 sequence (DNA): TGTGCCAGCAGAGGACAAAGCAATCAGCCCCAGCATTTT.

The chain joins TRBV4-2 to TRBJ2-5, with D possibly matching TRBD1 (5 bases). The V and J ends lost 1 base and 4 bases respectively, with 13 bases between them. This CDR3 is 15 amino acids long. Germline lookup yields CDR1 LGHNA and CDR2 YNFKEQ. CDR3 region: CASSQVSGWVETQYF. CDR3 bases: TGTGCCAGCAGCCAAGTGTCAGGGTGGGTAGAGACCCAGTACTTC.

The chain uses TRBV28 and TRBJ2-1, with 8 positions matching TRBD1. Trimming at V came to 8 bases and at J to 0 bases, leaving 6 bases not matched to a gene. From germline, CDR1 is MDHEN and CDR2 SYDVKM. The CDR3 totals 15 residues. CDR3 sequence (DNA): TGTGCCAGCGCCGGACAGGGACCCTCCTACAATGAGCAGTTCTTC. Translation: CASAGQGPSYNEQFF. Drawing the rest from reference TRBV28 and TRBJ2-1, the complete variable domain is DVKVTQSSRYLVKRTGEKVFLECVQDMDHENMFWYRQDPGLGLRLIYFSYDVKMKEKGDIPEGYSVSREKKERFSLILESASTNQTSMYLCASAGQGPSYNEQFFGPGTRLTVL.

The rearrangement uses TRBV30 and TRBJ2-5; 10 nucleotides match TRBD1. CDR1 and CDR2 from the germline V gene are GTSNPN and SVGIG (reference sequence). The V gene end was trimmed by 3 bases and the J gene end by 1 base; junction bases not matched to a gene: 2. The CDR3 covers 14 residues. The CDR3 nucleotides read TGTGCCTGGAGCCGGACAGGGGGCCAAGAGACCCAGTACTTC. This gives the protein CAWSRTGGQETQYF.

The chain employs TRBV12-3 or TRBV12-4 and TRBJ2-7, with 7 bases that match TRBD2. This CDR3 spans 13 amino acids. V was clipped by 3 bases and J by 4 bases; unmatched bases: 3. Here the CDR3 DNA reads TGTGCCAGCAGTTTTACTAGCGCTTACGAGCAGTACTTC. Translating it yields CASSFTSAYEQYF.

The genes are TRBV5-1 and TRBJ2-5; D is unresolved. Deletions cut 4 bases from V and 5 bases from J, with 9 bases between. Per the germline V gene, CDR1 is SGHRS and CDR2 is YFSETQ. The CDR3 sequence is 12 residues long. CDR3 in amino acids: CASSLPSETQYF. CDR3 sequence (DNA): TGCGCCAGCAGCCTTCCGTCCGAGACCCAGTACTTC.

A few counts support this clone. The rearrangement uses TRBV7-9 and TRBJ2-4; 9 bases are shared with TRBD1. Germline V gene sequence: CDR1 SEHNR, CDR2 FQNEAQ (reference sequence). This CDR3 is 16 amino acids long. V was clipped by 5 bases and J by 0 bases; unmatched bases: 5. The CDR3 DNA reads TGTGCCAGCAGCCAACAGGGGGCCCTAGCCAAAAACATTCAGTACTTC. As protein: CASSQQGALAKNIQYF. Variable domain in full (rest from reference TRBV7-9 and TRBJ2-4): DTGVSQNPRHKITKRGQNVTFRCDPISEHNRLYWYRQTLGQGPEFLTYFQNEAQLEKSRLLSDRFSAERPKGSFSTLEIQRTEQGDSAMYLCASSQQGALAKNIQYFGAGTRLSVL.

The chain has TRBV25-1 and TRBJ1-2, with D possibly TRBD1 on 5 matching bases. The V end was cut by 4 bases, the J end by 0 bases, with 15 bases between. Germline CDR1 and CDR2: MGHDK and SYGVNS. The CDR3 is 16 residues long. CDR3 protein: CASSAGGVGANYGYTF. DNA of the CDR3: TGTGCCAGCAGTGCCGGGGGGGTCGGGGCTAACTATGGCTACACCTTC.

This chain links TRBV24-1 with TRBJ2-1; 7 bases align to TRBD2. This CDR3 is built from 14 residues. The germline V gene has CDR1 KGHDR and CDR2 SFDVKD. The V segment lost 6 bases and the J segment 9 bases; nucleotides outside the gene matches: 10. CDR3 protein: CATSTSGKGGEQFF. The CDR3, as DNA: TGTGCCACCAGTACCAGCGGGAAGGGCGGTGAGCAGTTCTTC.

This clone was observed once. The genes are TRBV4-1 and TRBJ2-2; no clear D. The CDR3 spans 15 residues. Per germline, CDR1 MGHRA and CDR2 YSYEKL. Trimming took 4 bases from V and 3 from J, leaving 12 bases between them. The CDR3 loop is CASSPLSPDTGELFF. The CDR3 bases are TGCGCCAGCAGCCCCCTCTCCCCTGACACCGGGGAGCTGTTTTTT.

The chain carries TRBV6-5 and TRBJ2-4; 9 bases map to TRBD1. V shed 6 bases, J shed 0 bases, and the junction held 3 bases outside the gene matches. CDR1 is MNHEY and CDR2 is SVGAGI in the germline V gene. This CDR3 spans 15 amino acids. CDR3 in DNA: TGTGCCAGCAGCAACAGGGGGCTAGCCAAAAACATTCAGTACTTC. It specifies CASSNRGLAKNIQYF.

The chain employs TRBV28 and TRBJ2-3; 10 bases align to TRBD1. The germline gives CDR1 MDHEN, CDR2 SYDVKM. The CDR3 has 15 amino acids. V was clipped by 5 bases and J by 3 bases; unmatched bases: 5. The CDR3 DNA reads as TGTGCCAGCAGTGGAAGACAGGGGGCAACAGATACGCAGTATTTT. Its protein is CASSGRQGATDTQYF.

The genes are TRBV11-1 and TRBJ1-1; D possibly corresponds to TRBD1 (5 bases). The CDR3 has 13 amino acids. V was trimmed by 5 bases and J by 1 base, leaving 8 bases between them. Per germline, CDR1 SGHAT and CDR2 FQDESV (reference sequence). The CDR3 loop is CASSPDKNTEAFF. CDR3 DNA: TGTGCCAGCAGCCCGGACAAGAACACTGAAGCTTTCTTT.

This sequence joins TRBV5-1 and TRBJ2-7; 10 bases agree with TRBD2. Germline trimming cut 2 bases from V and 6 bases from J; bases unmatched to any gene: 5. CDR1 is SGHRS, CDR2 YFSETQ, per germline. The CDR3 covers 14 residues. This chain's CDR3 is CASSLAGGPGEQYF. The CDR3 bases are TGCGCCAGCAGCTTAGCGGGAGGGCCCGGCGAGCAGTACTTC.

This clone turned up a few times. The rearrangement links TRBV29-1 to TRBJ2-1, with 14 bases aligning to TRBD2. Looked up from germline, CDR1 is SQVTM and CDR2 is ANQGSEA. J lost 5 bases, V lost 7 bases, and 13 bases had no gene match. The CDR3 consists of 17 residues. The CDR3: CSAGGTSGSTANNEQFF. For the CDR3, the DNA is TGCAGCGCTGGTGGGACTAGCGGGAGTACTGCCAACAATGAGCAGTTCTTC.

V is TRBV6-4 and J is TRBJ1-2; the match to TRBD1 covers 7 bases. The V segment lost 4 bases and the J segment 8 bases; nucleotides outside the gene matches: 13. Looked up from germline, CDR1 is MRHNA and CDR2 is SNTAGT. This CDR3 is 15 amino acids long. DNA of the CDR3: TGTGCCAGCAGTGCCTCACCGGGACAGACACAGGGCTACACCTTC. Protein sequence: CASSASPGQTQGYTF.

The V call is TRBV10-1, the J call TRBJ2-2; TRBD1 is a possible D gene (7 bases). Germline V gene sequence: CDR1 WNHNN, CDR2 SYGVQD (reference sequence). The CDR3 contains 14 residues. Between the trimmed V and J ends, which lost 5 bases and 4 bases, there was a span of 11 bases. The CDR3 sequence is CASSRQGGTGELFF. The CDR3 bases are TGCGCCAGCAGTAGGCAGGGGGGCACCGGGGAGCTGTTTTTT.

CDR3: CASSSEFMGLDEKLFF. CDR3 coding DNA: TGTGCCAGCAGTTCCGAGTTTATGGGACTCGATGAAAAACTGTTTTTT. This chain links TRBV5-6 with TRBJ1-4, with D maybe TRBD1 (5 bases). CDR1 and CDR2 from the germline V gene are SGHDT and YYEEEE. V lost 5 bases to trimming and J lost 6 bases, with 20 bases between them. This CDR3 comprises 16 residues.

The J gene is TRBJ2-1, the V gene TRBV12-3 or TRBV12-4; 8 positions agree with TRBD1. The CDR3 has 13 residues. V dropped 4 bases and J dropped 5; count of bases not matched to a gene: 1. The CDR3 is CASSWDRHNEQFF. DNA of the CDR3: TGTGCCAGCAGTTGGGACAGGCACAATGAGCAGTTCTTC.

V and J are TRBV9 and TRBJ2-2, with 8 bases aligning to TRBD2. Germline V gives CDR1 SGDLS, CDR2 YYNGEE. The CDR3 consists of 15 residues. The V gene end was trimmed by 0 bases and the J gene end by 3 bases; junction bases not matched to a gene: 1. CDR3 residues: CASSVELADTGELFF. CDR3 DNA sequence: TGTGCCAGCAGCGTAGAACTAGCGGACACCGGGGAGCTGTTTTTT.

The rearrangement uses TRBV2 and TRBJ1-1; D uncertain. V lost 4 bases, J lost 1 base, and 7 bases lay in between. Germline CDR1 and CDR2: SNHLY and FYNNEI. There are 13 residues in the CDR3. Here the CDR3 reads CASSADSNTEAFF. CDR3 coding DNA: TGTGCCAGCAGTGCGGACTCGAACACTGAAGCTTTCTTT.